This TCR beta chain was captured in a study of blood T cell repertoires in COVID-19. For the study at large: T cells, B-cell-depleted T cells, or PBMCs provided the cDNA or gDNA that served as material.

The CDR3 length is 18 residues. Germline CDR1 reads LGHDT; CDR2 reads YNNKEL (reference sequence). The V and J ends lost 3 bases and 5 bases, in that order; junction bases with no gene match: 7. The method was immunoSEQ multiplex PCR; TCRdb's version includes in-frame clones alone and lacks a portion of them. The sample carries 95,000 to 150,000 clones, about 83% recorded once. This clonotype was obtained from a man older than 75 with active or convalescent COVID-19. The rearrangement uses TRBV3-1 (or the pseudogene TRBV3-2) and TRBJ2-2; 15 nucleotides align to TRBD2. The sequenced sample was peripheral blood. The CDR3 DNA sequence: TGTGCCAGCAGCCACGGGACTAGCGGGGGGCCGGGAACCGGGGAGCTGTTTTTT. This encodes CASSHGTSGGPGTGELFF.